These T cell receptor beta chains were read from a single sample in a study of T cells after yellow fever vaccination. Using its own MiXCR run on the 5' RACE reads, TCRdb lists one record per CDR3 protein. The table lists 250,000 to 350,000 distinct CDR3 sequences, around 4.4% of them singletons. The sample was PBMCs, taken 15 days after the yellow fever booster vaccination. These receptors were obtained from a man younger than 35 who received the YFV17D yellow fever vaccine. CDR3s include the opening cysteine and the closing phenylalanine or tryptophan. A D gene is named only where the DNA matches it firmly. Size is omitted from some rows. Given values are once, few, many or a class for expanded clones.

DNA	CDR3	D	V	J	size
TGCAGTGCTAGACTACGGGGGCACGGGGAGACCCAGTACTTC	CSARLRGHGETQYF	NA	TRBV20-1	TRBJ2-5	NA
TGTGCCAGCAGGGGACGACCGACCCTAAATTCACCCCTCCACTTT	CASRGRPTLNSPLHF	NA	TRBV27	TRBJ1-6	many
TGTGCCAGCAGCCGAGGACACTCAACAGCCCAAGAGACCCAGTACTTC	CASSRGHSTAQETQYF	NA	TRBV7-3	TRBJ2-5	NA
TGTGCCAGCATCCGGGCAGGGATGGACTATGGCTACACCTTC	CASIRAGMDYGYTF	NA	TRBV12-3/TRBV12-4	TRBJ1-2	many
TGTGCCAGCAGACTAGGGCGGGGGAAAAGACTTGGAAACACCATATATTTT	CASRLGRGKRLGNTIYF	NA	TRBV11-2	TRBJ1-3	few
TGTGCCAGCAGCGTGGGACAGGGATTTGAGCAGTTCTTC	CASSVGQGFEQFF	TRBD1	TRBV7-9	TRBJ2-1	few
TGCGCCAGCAGCTTGGGCGGAGCACTCTGGGATACGCAGTATTTT	CASSLGGALWDTQYF	NA	TRBV5-1	TRBJ2-3	many
TGTGCCAGCAGCTTCGGCAGGGGAAGCGAAAAACTGTTTTTT	CASSFGRGSEKLFF	NA	TRBV7-9	TRBJ1-4	many
TGCGCCAGCAGCCAAAACGGGGGGCCTTTCACAGATACGCAGTATTTT	CASSQNGGPFTDTQYF	NA	TRBV4-3	TRBJ2-3	many
TGTGCCATCGGCCGCGGGACAACTAGCACAGATACGCAGTATTTT	CAIGRGTTSTDTQYF	NA	TRBV10-3	TRBJ2-3	few
TGTGCCAGCAGTTTTGAGGGAAATACGCAGTATTTT	CASSFEGNTQYF	NA	TRBV12-3/TRBV12-4	TRBJ2-3	NA
TGTGCCAGCAGCTTAGGTCCCATGGCTGGGGCCAACGTCCTGACTTTC	CASSLGPMAGANVLTF	NA	TRBV7-2	TRBJ2-6	many
TGCGCCAGCAGCCCCCACACCGGGACAGGGGGCGCAGGCTATGGCTACACCTTC	CASSPHTGTGGAGYGYTF	TRBD1	TRBV5-1	TRBJ1-2	few
TGTGCCAGCAGCCTAGGGGGACCCTTCTACGAGCAGTACTTC	CASSLGGPFYEQYF	NA	TRBV3-1	TRBJ2-7	NA
TGTGCCAGCAGTTTAGCAGGCTTAGGTGAAGCTTTCTTT	CASSLAGLGEAFF	NA	TRBV12-3/TRBV12-4	TRBJ1-1	few
TGTGCCTGGTGGGCAGGGAGGGGGTTACACATTCAGTACTTC	CAWWAGRGLHIQYF	NA	TRBV30	TRBJ2-4	many
NA	CASSTSAGREAFF	NA	TRBV19	TRBJ1-1	few
TGTGCCAGCAGGGGGAGACTAGCGGCAGAGACCCAGTACTTC	CASRGRLAAETQYF	TRBD2	TRBV7-2	TRBJ2-5	many
TGTGCCAGCAGTGACGGGGTCCAAGAGACCCAGTACTTC	CASSDGVQETQYF	NA	TRBV6-2/TRBV6-3	TRBJ2-5	many
TGTGCCAGCAGCTTATTAGCGGGGGGCTTATACGAGCAGTACTTC	CASSLLAGGLYEQYF	TRBD2	TRBV7-2	TRBJ2-7	NA
TGCGCCAGCAGCCAAGGTCCAGGGGGGTCCTCTGGAAACACCATATATTTT	CASSQGPGGSSGNTIYF	TRBD1	TRBV4-3	TRBJ1-3	many
TGTGCCAGCAACCCGTGGGGCAGTTCCTACGAGCAGTACTTC	CASNPWGSSYEQYF	NA	TRBV7-2	TRBJ2-7	many
TGTGCCACCGATCCCCGGTGGGAGACCCAGTACTTC	CATDPRWETQYF	NA	TRBV5-8	TRBJ2-5	NA
TGTGCCAGCAGTTATGGGCAGGGAGCGGATACGCAGTATTTT	CASSYGQGADTQYF	NA	TRBV6-5	TRBJ2-3	NA
TGCAGTGCTAGAGGACTAGCGGGGGGGACCCAAGAGACCCAGTACTTC	CSARGLAGGTQETQYF	TRBD2	TRBV20-1	TRBJ2-5	many
TGTGCCAGCAGCCCAGAGGGAGGGCTAGAGAAGAACACCGGGGAGCTGTTTTTT	CASSPEGGLEKNTGELFF	TRBD2	TRBV7-9	TRBJ2-2	NA
TGCGCCAGCAGCACTAGAACAGGGGAGCGGGCCTACGAGCAGTACTTC	CASSTRTGERAYEQYF	NA	TRBV4-1	TRBJ2-7	few
TGCGCCAGCAGCTCGGGCGGGGAGCTGTTTTTT	CASSSGGELFF	NA	TRBV5-1	TRBJ2-2	many
TGTGCCAGCAGTGGGGACCTCCCAGGGTTCTTC	CASSGDLPGFF	NA	TRBV2	TRBJ2-1	few
TGTGCCAGCAGCTTCGGCCCCCAGAGGGAGCAGTACTTC	CASSFGPQREQYF	NA	TRBV7-9	TRBJ2-7	few
TGTGCCAGCAGCCCACCCGGGTCGCATAACTATGGCTACACCTTC	CASSPPGSHNYGYTF	NA	TRBV7-2	TRBJ1-2	NA
TGCGCCAGCAGCTTGCCGGGGCGAGAAGGCTACACCTTC	CASSLPGREGYTF	NA	TRBV5-1	TRBJ1-2	many
TGTGCCAGCAGTTACCGGGGGGCCACAGATACGCAGTATTTT	CASSYRGATDTQYF	NA	TRBV6-5	TRBJ2-3	NA
TGTGCCAGCAGTTTACCAGGGATCGGGGAGCTGTTTTTT	CASSLPGIGELFF	NA	TRBV12-3/TRBV12-4	TRBJ2-2	NA
TGTGCCAGCATTGACAGGTCGCGGGCGGATACGCAGTATTTT	CASIDRSRADTQYF	NA	TRBV18	TRBJ2-3	many
TGTGCCAGCTCCCCTAACGGAAGCAATCAGCCCCAGCATTTT	CASSPNGSNQPQHF	NA	TRBV18	TRBJ1-5	many
TGTGCCAGCAGCACCGGCCCCCAACGGAACACCGGGGAGCTGTTTTTT	CASSTGPQRNTGELFF	NA	TRBV13	TRBJ2-2	many
TGTGCCAGCAGCCTCGCCCAGACAGCTAATGAAAAACTGTTTTTT	CASSLAQTANEKLFF	NA	TRBV7-2	TRBJ1-4	many
TGTGCTAGCAGCTGGACAGGAGACAATGAGCAGTTCTTC	CASSWTGDNEQFF	TRBD1	TRBV7-7	TRBJ2-1	many
TGTGCCAGCAGTAACTACAGGGAATCGGATGGCTACACCTTC	CASSNYRESDGYTF	NA	TRBV2	TRBJ1-2	NA
TGCAGTGCTACAACTAGCGGGGGCCACCGCTACAATGAGCAGTTCTTC	CSATTSGGHRYNEQFF	TRBD2	TRBV20-1	TRBJ2-1	few
TGTGCCAGCAGCTTGAAGAAGGAGGGGAATTCACCCCTCCACTTT	CASSLKKEGNSPLHF	NA	TRBV5-4	TRBJ1-6	many
TGTGCCACCAGTGATTTGCCTGGACAGGGCCAGTACTTC	CATSDLPGQGQYF	TRBD1	TRBV24-1	TRBJ2-4	NA
TGTGCCAGCAGCCCCGGGGAAAACTCCTACAATGAGCAGTTCTTC	CASSPGENSYNEQFF	NA	TRBV7-2	TRBJ2-1	NA
TGTGCCAGCATGCCGGGACAGGGACCCCATGGTGAGCAGTTCTTC	CASMPGQGPHGEQFF	TRBD1	TRBV28	TRBJ2-1	few
TGTGCCAGCAGTACGGGGGGCCGCACAGATACGCAGTATTTT	CASSTGGRTDTQYF	NA	TRBV28	TRBJ2-3	NA
TGTGCCAGCAGTTCTCGGGCAGGGGAAGAGACCCAGTACTTC	CASSSRAGEETQYF	NA	TRBV12-3/TRBV12-4	TRBJ2-5	many
TGCGCCAGCAGCCAAGAAATCCTCTTCCGGGGGACGGGGTGGGGTAATTCACCCCTCCACTTT	CASSQEILFRGTGWGNSPLHF	NA	TRBV4-3	TRBJ1-6	NA
TGCAGTGCTAGGTCTACTAATGAAAAACTGTTTTTT	CSARSTNEKLFF	NA	TRBV20-1	TRBJ1-4	few
TGTGCCAGCAGTTTCCCGGGCACAGATACGCAGTATTTT	CASSFPGTDTQYF	NA	TRBV7-3	TRBJ2-3	many
TGTGCCAGCAGCTTATCATACCTTAGGATGGAGACCCAGTACTTC	CASSLSYLRMETQYF	NA	TRBV7-9	TRBJ2-5	many
TGCAGTGCTAGAGGTTCGCCGGGACTAGCGGAGTTCTTC	CSARGSPGLAEFF	TRBD2	TRBV20-1	TRBJ2-1	many
TGTGCCAGTGCAGTTAGTAAAGAATACTCTGGAAACACCATATATTTT	CASAVSKEYSGNTIYF	NA	TRBV6-5	TRBJ1-3	many
TGTGCCAGCAGTTGGGAAGTTAATTCACCCCTCCACTTT	CASSWEVNSPLHF	NA	TRBV12-3/TRBV12-4	TRBJ1-6	many
TGTGCCAGCAGCTTAGCGCGTGAGGGGCGGTCCAATCTGACTTTC	CASSLAREGRSNLTF	NA	TRBV7-9	TRBJ2-6	many
TGTGCCAGCAGCTTAGCATCTAGTACCGGGGAGCTGTTTTTT	CASSLASSTGELFF	NA	TRBV7-7	TRBJ2-2	many
TGTGCCAGCAGCTTTAGCGGGCCCCTCACAGATACGCAGTATTTT	CASSFSGPLTDTQYF	TRBD2	TRBV7-2	TRBJ2-3	many
TGTGCCAGCAGCTTAGAGGGGGACCTCTATGGCTACACCTTC	CASSLEGDLYGYTF	NA	TRBV7-8	TRBJ1-2	many
TGTGCCAGCAGCCATGGGCGGAATACGCAGTATTTT	CASSHGRNTQYF	NA	TRBV27	TRBJ2-3	NA
TGTGCCAGCAGCCAAGATTATAGGAACACTGAAGCTTTCTTT	CASSQDYRNTEAFF	NA	TRBV14	TRBJ1-1	few